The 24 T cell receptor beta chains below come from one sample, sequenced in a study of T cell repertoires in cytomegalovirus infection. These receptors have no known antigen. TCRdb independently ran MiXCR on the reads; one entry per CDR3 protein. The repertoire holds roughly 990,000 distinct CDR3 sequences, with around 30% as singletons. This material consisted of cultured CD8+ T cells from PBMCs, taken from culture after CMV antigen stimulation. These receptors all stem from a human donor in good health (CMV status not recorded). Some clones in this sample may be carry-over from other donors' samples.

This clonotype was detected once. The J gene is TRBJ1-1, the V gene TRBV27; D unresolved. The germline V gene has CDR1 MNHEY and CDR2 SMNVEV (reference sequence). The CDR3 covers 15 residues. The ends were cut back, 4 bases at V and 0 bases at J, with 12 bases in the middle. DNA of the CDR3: TGTGCCAGCAGTTCAGGCCGGGGATTGAACACTGAAGCTTTCTTT. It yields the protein CASSSGRGLNTEAFF.

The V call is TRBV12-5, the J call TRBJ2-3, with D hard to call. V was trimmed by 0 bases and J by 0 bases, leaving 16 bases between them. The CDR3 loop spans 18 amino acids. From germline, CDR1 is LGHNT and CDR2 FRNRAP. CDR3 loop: CASGLVLAYSSSTDTQYF. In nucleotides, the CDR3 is TGTGCTAGTGGTTTGGTATTAGCTTACAGCTCTAGCACAGATACGCAGTATTTT. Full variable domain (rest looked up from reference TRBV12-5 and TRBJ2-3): DARVTQTPRHKVTEMGQEVTMRCQPILGHNTVFWYRQTMMQGLELLAYFRNRAPLDDSGMPKDRFSAEMPDATLATLKIQPSEPRDSAVYFCASGLVLAYSSSTDTQYFGPGTRLTVL.

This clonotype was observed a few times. DNA of the CDR3: TGTGCCAGCAGCTTGAGGCGGGGGGCCCGCTCCTACAATGAGCAGTTCTTC. It translates to CASSLRRGARSYNEQFF. The gene calls are TRBV7-4 and TRBJ2-1, with TRBD2 identical over 8 bases. Per the germline V gene, CDR1 is SGHVT and CDR2 is SQSDAQ. CDR3 length: 17 residues. J was trimmed by 0 bases and V by 3 bases; bases with no gene match: 7.

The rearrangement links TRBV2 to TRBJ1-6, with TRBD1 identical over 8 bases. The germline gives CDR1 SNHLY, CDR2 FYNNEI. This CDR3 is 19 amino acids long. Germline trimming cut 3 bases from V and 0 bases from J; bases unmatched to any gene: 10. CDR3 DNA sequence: TGTGCCAGCAGTGATTTTTCGGGACAGGCCAGCTCCTATAATTCACCCCTCCACTTT. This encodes CASSDFSGQASSYNSPLHF.

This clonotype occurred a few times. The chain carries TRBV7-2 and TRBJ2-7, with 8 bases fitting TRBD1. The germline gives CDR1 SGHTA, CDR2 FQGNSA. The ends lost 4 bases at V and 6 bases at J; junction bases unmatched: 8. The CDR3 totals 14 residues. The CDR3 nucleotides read TGTGCCAGCAGCTCCGGACAGGGACTGGGCGAGCAGTACGTC. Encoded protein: CASSSGQGLGEQYV.

This CDR3 is CASSLPRVGNYGYTF. For the CDR3, the DNA is TGTGCCAGCAGCTTACCGAGGGTGGGGAACTATGGCTACACCTTC. This chain uses TRBV7-8 with TRBJ1-2; D uncertain. V gave up 2 bases and J gave up 2 bases, with 12 bases separating them. CDR1 is SGHVS and CDR2 is FQNEAQ in the germline V gene. The CDR3 is 15 amino acids.

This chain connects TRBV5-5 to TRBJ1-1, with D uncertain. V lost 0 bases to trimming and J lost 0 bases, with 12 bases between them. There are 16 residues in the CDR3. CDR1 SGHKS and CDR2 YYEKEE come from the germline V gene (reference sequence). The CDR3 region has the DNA TGTGCCAGCAGCTTGGCCGGGGAAGCCCTGAACACTGAAGCTTTCTTT. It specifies CASSLAGEALNTEAFF.

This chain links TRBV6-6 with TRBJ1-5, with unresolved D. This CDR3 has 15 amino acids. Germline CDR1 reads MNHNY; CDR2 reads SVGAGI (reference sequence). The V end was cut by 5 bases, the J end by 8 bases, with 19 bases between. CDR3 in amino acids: CASSGEGKSSEPQHF. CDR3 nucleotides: TGTGCCAGCAGTGGAGAAGGGAAAAGTTCTGAGCCCCAGCATTTT.

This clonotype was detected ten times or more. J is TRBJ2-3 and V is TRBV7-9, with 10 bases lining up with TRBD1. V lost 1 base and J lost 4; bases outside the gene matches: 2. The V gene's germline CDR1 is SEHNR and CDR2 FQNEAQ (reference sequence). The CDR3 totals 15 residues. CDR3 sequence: CASSLGDRGPDTQYF. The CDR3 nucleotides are TGTGCCAGCAGCTTAGGGGACAGGGGACCAGATACGCAGTATTTT.

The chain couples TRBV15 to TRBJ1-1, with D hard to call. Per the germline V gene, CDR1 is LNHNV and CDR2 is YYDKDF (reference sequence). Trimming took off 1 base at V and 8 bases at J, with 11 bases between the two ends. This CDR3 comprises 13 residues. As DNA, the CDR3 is TGTGCCACCAGCAGAGTCACCCCCCCGGAAGCTTTCTTT. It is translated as CATSRVTPPEAFF.

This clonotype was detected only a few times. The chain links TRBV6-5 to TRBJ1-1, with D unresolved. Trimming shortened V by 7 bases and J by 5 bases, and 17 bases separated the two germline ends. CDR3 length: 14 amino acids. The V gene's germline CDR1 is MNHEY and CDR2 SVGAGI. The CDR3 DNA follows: TGTGCCAGCACCCGAAACCCAACTATAACTGAAGCTTTCTTT. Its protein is CASTRNPTITEAFF.

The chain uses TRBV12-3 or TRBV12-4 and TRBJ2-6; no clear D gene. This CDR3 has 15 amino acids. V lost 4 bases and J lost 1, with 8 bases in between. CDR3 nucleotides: TGTGCCAGCAGTTCGGCCCGATCTGGGGCCAACGTCCTGACTTTC. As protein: CASSSARSGANVLTF.

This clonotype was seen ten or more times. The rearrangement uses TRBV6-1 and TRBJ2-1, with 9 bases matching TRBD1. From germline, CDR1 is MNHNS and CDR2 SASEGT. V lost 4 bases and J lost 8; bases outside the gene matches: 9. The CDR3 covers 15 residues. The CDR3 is CASSVRTGVVHEQFF. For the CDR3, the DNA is TGTGCCAGCAGTGTAAGGACAGGGGTGGTGCATGAGCAGTTCTTC.

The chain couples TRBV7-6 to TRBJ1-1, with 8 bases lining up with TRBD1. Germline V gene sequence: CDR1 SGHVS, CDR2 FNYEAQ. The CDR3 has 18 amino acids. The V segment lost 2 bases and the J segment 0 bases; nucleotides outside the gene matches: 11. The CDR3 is CASSLFPRQGPMNTEAFF. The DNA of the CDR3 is TGTGCCAGCAGCTTATTCCCCAGACAGGGGCCCATGAACACTGAAGCTTTCTTT.

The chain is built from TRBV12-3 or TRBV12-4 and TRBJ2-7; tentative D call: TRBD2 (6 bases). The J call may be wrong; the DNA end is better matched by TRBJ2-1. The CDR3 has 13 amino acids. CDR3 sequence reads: CASSGRSSYEQFF. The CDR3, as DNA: TGTGCCAGCAGCGGGAGATCTTCCTACGAGCAGTTCTTC.

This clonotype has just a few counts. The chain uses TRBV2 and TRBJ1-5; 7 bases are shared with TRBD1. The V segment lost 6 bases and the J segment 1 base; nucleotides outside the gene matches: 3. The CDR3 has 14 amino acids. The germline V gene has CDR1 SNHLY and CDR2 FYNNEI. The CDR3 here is CASRYRGSNQPQHF. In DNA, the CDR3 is TGTGCCAGCAGGTACAGGGGAAGCAATCAGCCCCAGCATTTT.

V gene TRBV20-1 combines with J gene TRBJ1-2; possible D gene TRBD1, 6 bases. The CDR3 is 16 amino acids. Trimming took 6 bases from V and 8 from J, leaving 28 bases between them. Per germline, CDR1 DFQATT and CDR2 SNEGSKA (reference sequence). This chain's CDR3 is CSAARGSGGGVEGYTF. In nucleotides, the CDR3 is TGCAGTGCCGCTAGAGGGTCGGGAGGGGGGGTAGAAGGCTACACCTTC.

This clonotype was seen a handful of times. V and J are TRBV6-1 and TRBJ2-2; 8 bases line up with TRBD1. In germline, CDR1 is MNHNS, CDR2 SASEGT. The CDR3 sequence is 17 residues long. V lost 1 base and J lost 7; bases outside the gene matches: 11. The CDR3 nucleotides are TGTGCCAGCAGTGAAGTCTATGCGGCAGGGGGCTTCGGGGAGCTGTTTTTT. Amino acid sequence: CASSEVYAAGGFGELFF.

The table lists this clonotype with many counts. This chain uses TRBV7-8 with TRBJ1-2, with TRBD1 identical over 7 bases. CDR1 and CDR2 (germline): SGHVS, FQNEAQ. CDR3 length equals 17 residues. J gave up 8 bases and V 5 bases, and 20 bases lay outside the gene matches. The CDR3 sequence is CASSLPGLGQEGTGYTF. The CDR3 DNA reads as TGTGCCAGCAGCCTGCCCGGCCTTGGACAGGAGGGTACGGGCTACACCTTC.

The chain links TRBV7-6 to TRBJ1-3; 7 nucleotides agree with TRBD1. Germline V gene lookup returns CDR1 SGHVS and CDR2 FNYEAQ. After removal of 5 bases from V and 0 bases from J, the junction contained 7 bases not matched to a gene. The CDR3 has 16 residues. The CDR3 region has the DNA TGTGCCAGCAGCCAGGGACAGTCTATCTCTGGAAACACCATATATTTT. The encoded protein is CASSQGQSISGNTIYF.

The CDR3 region is CASSESGGFGETQYF. The CDR3 DNA sequence: TGTGCCAGCAGCGAGAGCGGGGGGTTCGGGGAGACCCAGTACTTC. V is TRBV9 and J is TRBJ2-5, with 9 bases lining up with TRBD2. Germline V gives CDR1 SGDLS, CDR2 YYNGEE. The CDR3 length is 15 residues. V trimming: 3 bases; J trimming: 5 bases; junction bases outside the gene matches: 8.

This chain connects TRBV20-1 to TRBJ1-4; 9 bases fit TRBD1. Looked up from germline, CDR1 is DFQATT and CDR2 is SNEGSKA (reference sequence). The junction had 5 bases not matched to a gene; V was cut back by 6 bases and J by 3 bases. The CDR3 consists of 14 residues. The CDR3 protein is CSALGTGSNEKLFF. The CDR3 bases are TGCAGTGCCCTTGGGACAGGGTCTAATGAAAAACTGTTTTTT.

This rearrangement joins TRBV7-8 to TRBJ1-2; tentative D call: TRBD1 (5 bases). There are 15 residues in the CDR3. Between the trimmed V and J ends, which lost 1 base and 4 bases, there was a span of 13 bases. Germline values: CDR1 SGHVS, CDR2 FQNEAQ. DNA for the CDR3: TGTGCCAGCAGCTTAGGAGTGCCCGGGGGCTATGGCTACACCTTC. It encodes CASSLGVPGGYGYTF.

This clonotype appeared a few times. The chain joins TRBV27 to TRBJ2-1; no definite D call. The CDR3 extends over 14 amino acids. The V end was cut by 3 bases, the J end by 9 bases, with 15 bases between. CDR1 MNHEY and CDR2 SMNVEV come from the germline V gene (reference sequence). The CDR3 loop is CASSFLDAAREQFF. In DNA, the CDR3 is TGTGCCAGCAGTTTTCTGGACGCTGCGCGTGAGCAGTTCTTC.